The 26 T cell receptor beta chains below were found in one sample sequenced in a study of blood T cell repertoires in COVID-19. Produced via immunoSEQ multiplex PCR; TCRdb's table is partial and in-frame only. Altogether more than 200,000 clones are present, about 87% being singletons, with the ten largest covering 2% to 3%. Sequenced material: peripheral blood. These receptors came from a man younger than 40 with COVID-19, enrolled during active disease.

The V call is TRBV5-1, the J call TRBJ2-2, with 9 bases lining up with TRBD2. Trimming at V came to 1 base and at J to 7 bases, leaving 8 bases not matched to a gene. Per germline, CDR1 SGHRS and CDR2 YFSETQ. The CDR3 spans 16 residues. The CDR3 here is CASSLYGGRDVGELFF. Here the CDR3 DNA reads TGCGCCAGCAGCTTGTATGGCGGGAGGGATGTCGGGGAGCTGTTTTTT.

The genes are TRBV3-1 (or the pseudogene TRBV3-2) and TRBJ1-3; a weak D match, TRBD1 (6 bases). Trimming took off 4 bases at V and 1 base at J, with 17 bases between the two ends. The germline V gene encodes CDR1 LGHDT and CDR2 YNNKEL (reference sequence). This CDR3 has 17 amino acids. The chain's CDR3 is CASSPRAGARSGNTIYF. Written as DNA, the CDR3 is TGTGCCAGCAGCCCCCGGGCGGGGGCAAGGTCTGGAAACACCATATATTTT.

This chain joins TRBV3-1 (or the pseudogene TRBV3-2) and TRBJ1-4; no clear D gene. CDR1 is LGHDT, CDR2 YNNKEL, per germline (reference sequence). The CDR3 runs 13 residues. V dropped 4 bases and J dropped 6 bases, with 9 bases sitting between them. CDR3 sequence: CASSPYFDEKLFF. CDR3 coding DNA: TGTGCCAGCAGCCCCTATTTTGATGAAAAACTGTTTTTT.

This chain connects TRBV7-2 to TRBJ1-1, with TRBD1 as a possible D gene (6 bases). The CDR3 sequence is 13 residues long. V was trimmed by 8 bases and J by 7 bases, leaving 17 bases between them. Germline-derived CDR1 and CDR2 are SGHTA and FQGNSA. The CDR3 region is CASGRTEGYEAFF. The CDR3, as DNA: TGTGCCAGCGGTAGGACAGAAGGTTATGAAGCTTTCTTT.

The genes are TRBV29-1 and TRBJ1-2; D is possibly TRBD1 (6 bases). CDR1 is SQVTM and CDR2 is ANQGSEA in the germline V gene. The germline V and J ends were trimmed by 3 bases and 4 bases, with 12 bases remaining between them. CDR3 length: 13 amino acids. Here the CDR3 DNA reads TGCAGCGTTGATTCTGGGGGCGTCTATGGCTACACCTTC. Its translation is CSVDSGGVYGYTF.

The V and J genes are TRBV6-5 and TRBJ1-1, with 8 bases identical to TRBD1. The CDR3 spans 15 residues. J gave up 6 bases and V 6 bases, and 12 bases lay outside the gene matches. Germline CDR1 reads MNHEY; CDR2 reads SVGAGI. The CDR3 spells CASSLSRQGKSEAFF. CDR3 DNA: TGTGCCAGCAGCTTGAGCCGACAGGGGAAGTCTGAAGCTTTCTTT.

The V call is TRBV24-1, the J call TRBJ1-1; no firm D call. Germline values: CDR1 KGHDR, CDR2 SFDVKD. This CDR3 spans 12 amino acids. V lost 7 bases to trimming and J lost 7 bases, with 12 bases between them. The CDR3 DNA is TGTGCCACCAGCATGGGGAGGAATGAAGCTTTCTTT. The encoded protein is CATSMGRNEAFF.

This clone was recorded once. This chain joins TRBV19 and TRBJ2-7; TRBD2 aligns across 7 bases. This CDR3 has 15 residues. The germline gives CDR1 LNHDA, CDR2 SQIVND (reference sequence). V shed 3 bases and J 0 bases; nucleotides not matched to a gene: 5. CDR3 in DNA: TGTGCCAGTAGTATTCAGCGGGGCCCCTCCTACGAGCAGTACTTC. It codes for CASSIQRGPSYEQYF.

V gene TRBV28 combines with J gene TRBJ1-1; weak D call: TRBD1 (6 bases). Germline CDR1 MDHEN, CDR2 SYDVKM. Trimming cost V 6 bases and J 5 bases, with 16 bases left between them. The CDR3 covers 14 residues. The CDR3 spells CASSPAGGRTEAFF. CDR3 bases: TGTGCCAGCAGCCCCGCGGGGGGCCGGACTGAAGCTTTCTTT.

This chain links TRBV6-6 with TRBJ2-6; 12 bases are a match to TRBD1. Germline assignment: CDR1 MNHNY and CDR2 SVGAGI (reference sequence). V shed 5 bases and J 0 bases; nucleotides not matched to a gene: 14. The CDR3 is made up of 21 amino acids. The DNA of the CDR3 is TGTGCCAGCAGTCCCGGGACAGGGGGCGGCTTCACTCTCTCTGGGGCCAACGTCCTGACTTTC. This encodes CASSPGTGGGFTLSGANVLTF.

V gene TRBV5-3 combines with J gene TRBJ1-1; 11 bases match TRBD1. TRBV5-3 is identified as an open reading frame with a role that is uncertain. The CDR3 extends over 14 amino acids. Trimming removed 0 bases from V and 7 bases from J; junction bases left unmatched: 2. For the CDR3, the DNA is TGTGCCAGAAGCTTGGCCGGGACAGGGGGTGAAGCTTTCTTT. Its protein is CARSLAGTGGEAFF.

The J gene is TRBJ1-2, the V gene TRBV5-6; D uncertain. V was shortened by 3 bases and J by 5 bases, with 8 bases between the two germline ends. Germline V gives CDR1 SGHDT, CDR2 YYEEEE. The CDR3 extends over 12 amino acids. CDR3 DNA: TGTGCCAGCAGCTCGCGGAGTTATGGCTACACCTTC. It codes for CASSSRSYGYTF. The whole variable domain, remainder taken from reference TRBV5-6 and TRBJ1-2, is DAGVTQSPTHLIKTRGQQVTLRCSPKSGHDTVSWYQQALGQGPQFIFQYYEEEERQRGNFPDRFSGHQFPNYSSELNVNALLLGDSALYLCASSSRSYGYTFGSGTRLTVV.

This sequence joins TRBV19 and TRBJ1-1; D is uncertain. Germline loops: CDR1 LNHDA, CDR2 SQIVND (reference sequence). This CDR3 comprises 14 residues. V was trimmed by 7 bases and J by 1 base, leaving 13 bases between them. Written as DNA, the CDR3 is TGTGCCAGTACCCCTGGGTGGGCGAACACTGAAGCTTTCTTT. Translating gives CASTPGWANTEAFF.

The rearrangement links TRBV30 to TRBJ2-7; the D gene is possibly TRBD1 (7 bases). V lost 4 bases, J lost 5 bases, and 24 bases lay in between. The CDR3 has 16 residues. From germline, CDR1 is GTSNPN and CDR2 SVGIG (reference sequence). The CDR3 reads CAWISSRDRKRDEQYF. CDR3 nucleotide sequence: TGTGCCTGGATTAGTTCGCGGGACAGAAAAAGAGACGAGCAGTACTTC.

V usage is TRBV9 and J usage is TRBJ1-2; D may be TRBD1 (5 bases). This CDR3 is 15 amino acids long. Germline values: CDR1 SGDLS, CDR2 YYNGEE. V dropped 3 bases and J dropped 4 bases, with 16 bases sitting between them. Here the CDR3 DNA reads TGTGCCAGCAGCGCTGGAGGGGCTATCAGCTATGGCTACACCTTC. Its translation: CASSAGGAISYGYTF.

This chain connects TRBV11-2 to TRBJ1-5, with 8 bases matching TRBD1. This CDR3 is 16 amino acids long. Germline CDR1 reads SGHAT; CDR2 reads FQNNGV. With V trimmed by 5 bases and J by 7 bases, 13 bases remained unmatched. The CDR3 nucleotides read TGTGCCAGCAGCACAGGGGGGGACCCGCGGACACAGCCCCAGCATTTT. Its protein is CASSTGGDPRTQPQHF. Looking up the rest from reference TRBV11-2 and TRBJ1-5 gives the full variable domain: EAGVAQSPRYKIIEKRQSVAFWCNPISGHATLYWYQQILGQGPKLLIQFQNNGVVDDSQLPKDRFSAERLKGVDSTLKIQPAKLEDSAVYLCASSTGGDPRTQPQHFGDGTRLSIL.

The chain combines TRBV28 with TRBJ1-1, with 7 bases lining up with TRBD1. The CDR3 is made up of 15 amino acids. Germline CDR1 reads MDHEN; CDR2 reads SYDVKM. V gave up 9 bases and J gave up 4 bases; unmatched junction bases: 14. The CDR3 region has the DNA TGTGCCAGTACATCAGGGACAGCGGCGGGCACTGAAGCTTTCTTT. The encoded protein is CASTSGTAAGTEAFF.

The chain is built from TRBV6-2 or TRBV6-3 and TRBJ2-1, with D possibly TRBD1 on 6 matching bases. Trimming took off 5 bases at V and 3 bases at J, with 14 bases between the two ends. This CDR3 is built from 15 residues. CDR1 and CDR2 from the germline V gene are MNHEY and SVGEGT. The CDR3 is CASSVTGYNYNEQFF. The CDR3 coding sequence is TGTGCCAGCAGTGTGACAGGTTACAACTACAATGAGCAGTTCTTC.

A single count supports this clone. The rearrangement joins TRBV7-9 to TRBJ1-6, with 10 bases fitting TRBD1. The V gene end was trimmed by 2 bases and the J gene end by 9 bases; junction bases not matched to a gene: 7. Per the germline V gene, CDR1 is SEHNR and CDR2 is FQNEAQ (reference sequence). The CDR3 has 16 residues. CDR3 coding DNA: TGTGCCAGCAGCTTACCGGGACAGGGGCTGGGTTCACCCCTCCACTTT. The encoded protein is CASSLPGQGLGSPLHF.

The chain links TRBV24-1 to TRBJ1-5; D unclear. Trimming left V 4 bases short and J 7 bases short, with 10 bases between. The CDR3 has 13 amino acids. Germline V lookup: CDR1 KGHDR, CDR2 SFDVKD. CDR3 DNA sequence: TGTGCCACCAGTGAACTCAACTGGCAGCCCCAGCATTTT. As protein: CATSELNWQPQHF.

The chain joins TRBV5-8 to TRBJ2-7, with 9 bases fitting TRBD1. CDR3 length equals 14 residues. Trimming removed 6 bases from V and 3 bases from J; junction bases left unmatched: 7. Germline values: CDR1 SGHTS, CDR2 YDEGEE. The CDR3 region has the DNA TGTGCCAGCAACTTCGGACAGGGGTTCTACGAGCAGTACTTC. Translation gives CASNFGQGFYEQYF.

This clone was seen only once. J is TRBJ2-3 and V is TRBV4-2, with D unclear. CDR1 is LGHNA and CDR2 is YNFKEQ in the germline V gene. V lost 2 bases, J lost 1 base, and 16 bases lay in between. This CDR3 region has 17 residues. In nucleotides, the CDR3 is TGTGCCAGCAGCCAATACGGAAATAGTGAGGGCACAGATACGCAGTATTTT. Translation gives CASSQYGNSEGTDTQYF.

In its sample, this clone was seen once. The chain is built from TRBV28 and TRBJ2-7, with 10 bases fitting TRBD1. V lost 7 bases and J lost 5; bases outside the gene matches: 11. CDR1 is MDHEN and CDR2 is SYDVKM in the germline V gene. CDR3 length equals 15 residues. This chain's CDR3 is CASNFLGTGVHEQYF. CDR3 coding DNA: TGTGCCAGCAATTTCTTAGGGACAGGGGTCCACGAGCAGTACTTC. The whole variable domain, filled in from reference TRBV28 and TRBJ2-7, reads DVKVTQSSRYLVKRTGEKVFLECVQDMDHENMFWYRQDPGLGLRLIYFSYDVKMKEKGDIPEGYSVSREKKERFSLILESASTNQTSMYLCASNFLGTGVHEQYFGPGTRLTVT.

The chain joins TRBV28 to TRBJ1-1; 10 nucleotides match TRBD1. The J segment lost 3 bases and the V segment lost 6 bases, leaving 4 bases of the junction unmatched. Germline V lookup: CDR1 MDHEN, CDR2 SYDVKM. The CDR3 is 14 residues long. Here the CDR3 DNA reads TGTGCCAGCAGGGACAGGGGGGTAGACACTGAAGCTTTCTTT. It is translated as CASRDRGVDTEAFF.

The J gene is TRBJ1-1, the V gene TRBV21-1; TRBD1 is the table's D call, not checked against the DNA. TRBV21-1 is reported as a pseudogene. The CDR3 contains 20 residues. The CDR3, as DNA: TGTGCCAGCAGCAAAGACCAGGGGCGAGGAACATCAGAGAAGAACACTGAAGCTTTCTTT. Its translation is CASSKDQGRGTSEKNTEAFF.

V and J are TRBV3-1 (or the pseudogene TRBV3-2) and TRBJ1-3; 9 bases line up with TRBD1. Germline trimming cut 1 base from V and 13 bases from J; bases unmatched to any gene: 8. The CDR3 is made up of 14 amino acids. Germline V gives CDR1 LGHDT, CDR2 YNNKEL (reference sequence). CDR3 coding DNA: TGTGCCAGCAGCCAAGCCGGGACAGGGTATTCAATATATTTT. Protein: CASSQAGTGYSIYF.